This T cell receptor beta chain came from a study of blood T cell repertoires in COVID-19. How the authors handled the data: By means of reference gene primer amplification, nucleated cell counts were estimated. The table came from immunoSEQ multiplex PCR; TCRdb's copy has only in-frame clones and leaves some out. The DNA gave D and trimming, while V, J and clone size come from that table. The repertoire has approximately 190,000 clones, just under 85% of them found once; the top ten carry 5.1%. The trim removed 0 bases at V and 1 base at J, leaving 4 bases unmatched. Looked up from germline, CDR1 is SGDLS and CDR2 is YYNGEE. The length of the CDR3 is 16 residues.

The chain joins TRBV9 to TRBJ2-3, with 8 bases matching TRBD1. The clonotype comes from a woman aged 70-85 years with active or convalescent COVID-19. The sequenced material came from peripheral blood. The CDR3: CASSVGGQGGTDTQYF. The DNA of the CDR3 is TGTGCCAGCAGCGTAGGAGGACAGGGAGGCACAGATACGCAGTATTTT.